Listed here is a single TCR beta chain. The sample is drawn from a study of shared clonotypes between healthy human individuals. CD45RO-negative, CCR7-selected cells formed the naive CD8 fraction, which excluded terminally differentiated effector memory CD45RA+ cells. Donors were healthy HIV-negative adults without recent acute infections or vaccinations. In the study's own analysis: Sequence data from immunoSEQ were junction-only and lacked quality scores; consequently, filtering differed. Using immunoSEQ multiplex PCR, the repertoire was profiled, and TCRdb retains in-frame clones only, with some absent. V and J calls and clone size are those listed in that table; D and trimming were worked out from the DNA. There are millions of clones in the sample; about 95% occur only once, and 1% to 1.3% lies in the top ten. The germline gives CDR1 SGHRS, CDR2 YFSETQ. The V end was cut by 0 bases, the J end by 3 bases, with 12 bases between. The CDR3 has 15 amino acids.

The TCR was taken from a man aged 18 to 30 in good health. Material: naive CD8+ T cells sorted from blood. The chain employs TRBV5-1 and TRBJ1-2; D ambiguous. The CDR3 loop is CASSLGWGADYGYTF. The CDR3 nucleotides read TGCGCCAGCAGCTTGGGCTGGGGTGCAGACTATGGCTACACCTTC.